These 27 T cell receptor beta chains were sequenced from one sample in a study of T cells after posttransplantation cyclophosphamide. Using immunoSEQ multiplex PCR, the repertoire was profiled, and TCRdb retains in-frame clones only, with some absent. The sample records 45,000 to 65,000 clones, roughly 92% being singletons. The sample comprised PBMCs. These receptor sequences come from a woman aged 25-40 years in good health and a related stem cell transplant donor.

The chain recombines TRBV5-1 with TRBJ2-7; 9 bases are shared with TRBD1. Looked up from germline, CDR1 is SGHRS and CDR2 is YFSETQ. This CDR3 comprises 15 residues. V gave up 4 bases and J gave up 0 bases; unmatched junction bases: 5. The CDR3 nucleotides read TGCGCCAGCAGCGCTCCGGGACAGGGCTCCTACGAGCAGTACTTC. Translation gives CASSAPGQGSYEQYF.

V and J are TRBV4-1 and TRBJ2-2; no clear D. Germline assignment: CDR1 MGHRA and CDR2 YSYEKL. This CDR3 region has 13 residues. The V end was cut by 3 bases, the J end by 6 bases, with 8 bases between. DNA for the CDR3: TGCGCCAGCAGCCAGGCCGGGTCCGGGGAGCTGTTTTTT. Protein product: CASSQAGSGELFF.

V is TRBV25-1 and J is TRBJ1-2; D uncertain. CDR1 and CDR2 from the germline V gene are MGHDK and SYGVNS. Trimming left V 2 bases short and J 1 base short, with 14 bases between. There are 16 residues in the CDR3. CDR3 sequence: CASSEGSIGLNYGYTF. The CDR3 nucleotides are TGTGCCAGCAGTGAAGGGAGTATAGGGCTTAACTATGGCTACACCTTC.

The chain carries TRBV11-2 and TRBJ1-5; D is uncertain. This CDR3 region has 13 residues. Per germline, CDR1 SGHAT and CDR2 FQNNGV. V was shortened by 5 bases and J by 1 base, with 6 bases between the two germline ends. CDR3 amino acids: CASSPGSNQPQHF. The CDR3, as DNA: TGTGCCAGCAGCCCTGGCAGCAATCAGCCCCAGCATTTT.

The CDR3 is CASSFSAASGNTIYF. In nucleotides, the CDR3 is TGTGCCAGCAGCTTCTCGGCGGCCTCTGGAAACACCATATATTTT. This chain uses TRBV11-2 with TRBJ1-3, with D hard to call. The CDR3 sequence is 15 residues long. V shed 3 bases and J shed 0 bases, with 9 bases lying between them. Germline assignment: CDR1 SGHAT and CDR2 FQNNGV.

The chain is built from TRBV7-9 and TRBJ2-1, with 11 bases aligning to TRBD2. Trimming removed 5 bases from V and 15 bases from J; junction bases left unmatched: 12. Germline lookup yields CDR1 SEHNR and CDR2 FQNEAQ (reference sequence). The CDR3 spans 14 residues. The CDR3 spells CASSPGVAGGPAFF. The CDR3 bases are TGTGCCAGCAGCCCTGGAGTAGCGGGGGGGCCTGCGTTCTTC.

V gene TRBV6-5 combines with J gene TRBJ2-7, with D possibly TRBD2 on 5 matching bases. Germline-derived CDR1 and CDR2 are MNHEY and SVGAGI. Trimming removed 2 bases from V and 2 bases from J, with 7 bases in between. The CDR3 is 13 amino acids. The CDR3 DNA sequence: TGTGCCAGCAGTTACGGGGAGACCTACGAGCAGTACTTC. It translates to CASSYGETYEQYF.

The chain links TRBV15 to TRBJ1-2; D is uncertain. V was pared by 6 bases and J by 4 bases, with 18 bases between. The germline V gene has CDR1 LNHNV and CDR2 YYDKDF (reference sequence). This CDR3 contains 15 residues. The CDR3: CATRPRLVSPYGYTF. DNA of the CDR3: TGTGCCACCAGGCCTCGTTTAGTATCCCCCTATGGCTACACCTTC.

The J gene is TRBJ2-5, the V gene TRBV4-1, with 15 bases aligning to TRBD2. The CDR3 length is 17 residues. The germline V gene encodes CDR1 MGHRA and CDR2 YSYEKL. Unmatched junction bases numbered 11, after V lost 8 bases and J lost 4 bases. The CDR3 reads CASSLGTSGGIGETQYF. In DNA form, the CDR3 reads TGCGCCAGCTCCCTTGGGACTAGCGGGGGGATCGGAGAGACCCAGTACTTC.

V and J are TRBV27 and TRBJ2-2, with 7 nucleotides matching TRBD1. The V segment lost 5 bases and the J segment 5 bases; nucleotides outside the gene matches: 11. The CDR3 contains 16 residues. The germline CDR1 and CDR2 sequences are MNHEY and SMNVEV (reference sequence). The CDR3, as DNA: TGTGCCAGCAGTCCACCACAGGGGTATGGAACCGGGGAGCTGTTTTTT. It is translated as CASSPPQGYGTGELFF.

The chain recombines TRBV7-2 with TRBJ2-5; TRBD2 matches 10 bases. Trimming took 5 bases from V and 3 from J; bases not matched to a gene: 6. CDR3 size: 15 residues. CDR1 SGHTA and CDR2 FQGNSA come from the germline V gene. CDR3 sequence: CASSGRLAGEETQYF. In DNA, the CDR3 is TGTGCCAGCAGCGGAAGACTAGCGGGTGAAGAGACCCAGTACTTC.

The rearrangement joins TRBV6-5 to TRBJ2-7; 9 nucleotides agree with TRBD1. The CDR3 is 14 residues long. Germline V gene sequence: CDR1 MNHEY, CDR2 SVGAGI. The ends lost 3 bases at V and 1 base at J; junction bases unmatched: 1. CDR3 sequence: CASSYDRGSYEQYF. The DNA for the CDR3 is TGTGCCAGCAGTTATGACAGGGGGTCCTACGAGCAGTACTTC.

CDR3 region: CASTPSGTSAYNEQFF. In nucleotides, the CDR3 is TGTGCCAGCACCCCGTCCGGGACTAGTGCCTACAATGAGCAGTTCTTC. The J gene is TRBJ2-1, the V gene TRBV11-2; TRBD2 aligns across 8 bases. With 7 bases clipped from V and 2 bases from J, the junction kept 10 bases outside the gene matches. This CDR3 is 16 amino acids long. Germline CDR1 is SGHAT and CDR2 is FQNNGV.

The chain is built from TRBV19 and TRBJ2-1; 12 bases are a match to TRBD1. J lost 8 bases, V lost 2 bases, and 4 bases had no gene match. Germline CDR1 LNHDA, CDR2 SQIVND (reference sequence). This CDR3 is 15 amino acids long. CDR3 sequence reads: CASSIMGTGGYEQFF. The CDR3 coding sequence is TGTGCCAGTAGTATAATGGGGACAGGGGGCTATGAGCAGTTCTTC.

V gene TRBV29-1 combines with J gene TRBJ2-1, with 11 nucleotides matching TRBD2. Germline lookup yields CDR1 SQVTM and CDR2 ANQGSEA. There are 12 residues in the CDR3. J gave up 8 bases and V 5 bases, and 2 bases lay outside the gene matches. The CDR3 DNA reads as TGCAGCGTTTTACTAGCGGGGGATGAGCAGTTCTTC. Protein product: CSVLLAGDEQFF.

CDR3 in DNA: TGTGCCAGTAGCCCGCGGCCCGCATCGAACACTGAAGCTTTCTTT. Translated, it gives CASSPRPASNTEAFF. This chain connects TRBV19 to TRBJ1-1; D gene unclear. Germline V gene data show CDR1 as LNHDA and CDR2 as SQIVND (reference sequence). CDR3 size: 15 residues. Trimming cost V 6 bases and J 1 base, with 15 bases left between them. Filled out from reference TRBV19 and TRBJ1-1, the complete variable domain reads DGGITQSPKYLFRKEGQNVTLSCEQNLNHDAMYWYRQDPGQGLRLIYYSQIVNDFQKGDIAEGYSVSREKKESFPLTVTSAQKNPTAFYLCASSPRPASNTEAFFGQGTRLTVV.

This chain joins TRBV5-4 and TRBJ2-7; TRBD2 agrees at 7 bases. The V gene's germline CDR1 is SGHNT and CDR2 YYREEE (reference sequence). The CDR3 runs to 14 residues. The ends lost 0 bases at V and 6 bases at J; junction bases unmatched: 6. The CDR3 bases are TGTGCCAGCAGCTTGGGATCGGGGGGAGGCGAGCAGTACTTC. Protein: CASSLGSGGGEQYF.

The rearrangement joins TRBV2 to TRBJ2-1; D perhaps matches TRBD2 (7 bases). The CDR3 contains 14 residues. The germline V gene has CDR1 SNHLY and CDR2 FYNNEI. Trimming took 8 bases from V and 7 from J, leaving 18 bases between them. The CDR3 region has the DNA TGTGCCAGCGTTATAGTGGGGGGGCCGAATGAGCAGTTCTTC. Its translation is CASVIVGGPNEQFF.

The V gene is TRBV6-6, the J gene TRBJ2-2; D is perhaps TRBD2 (6 bases). V lost 5 bases and J 3 bases, leaving 13 bases between the germline ends. Looked up from germline, CDR1 is MNHNY and CDR2 is SVGAGI (reference sequence). The CDR3 consists of 15 residues. The CDR3 protein is CASSERRVDTGELFF. The CDR3 DNA follows: TGTGCCAGCAGTGAGAGGAGGGTTGACACCGGGGAGCTGTTTTTT.

V gene TRBV6-1 combines with J gene TRBJ1-4; TRBD1 matches 9 bases. With V trimmed by 8 bases and J by 5 bases, 3 bases remained unmatched. Looked up from germline, CDR1 is MNHNS and CDR2 is SASEGT. The CDR3 has 13 residues. The CDR3 reads CASLGQGNEKLFF. DNA for the CDR3: TGTGCCAGCCTTGGACAGGGGAATGAAAAACTGTTTTTT.

The chain recombines TRBV19 with TRBJ2-3; 10 bases match TRBD1. V lost 5 bases, J lost 1 base, and 6 bases stayed unmatched. The CDR3 consists of 16 residues. Germline V CDR1 and CDR2: LNHDA, SQIVND (reference sequence). The CDR3 reads CASSPRDRGRTDTQYF. The CDR3 nucleotides are TGTGCCAGTAGTCCCCGGGACAGGGGACGCACAGATACGCAGTATTTT.

The chain combines TRBV10-3 with TRBJ2-1; 8 bases are a match to TRBD1. J lost 2 bases, V lost 4 bases, and 10 bases had no gene match. Germline lookup yields CDR1 ENHRY and CDR2 SYGVKD. The CDR3 is 17 amino acids. The CDR3 region has the DNA TGTGCCATCAGTGTCGGTCAGGGGGCGATCCCCTACAATGAGCAGTTCTTC. Amino acids: CAISVGQGAIPYNEQFF.

The V and J genes are TRBV25-1 and TRBJ1-3; 7 bases are shared with TRBD1. V lost 0 bases and J lost 4; bases outside the gene matches: 3. The CDR3 contains 15 residues. The germline CDR1 and CDR2 sequences are MGHDK and SYGVNS. CDR3 region: CASSEYPQGGNTIYF. CDR3 DNA: TGTGCCAGCAGTGAATACCCACAGGGGGGAAACACCATATATTTT.

This chain connects TRBV11-3 to TRBJ2-2; 8 nucleotides agree with TRBD1. The CDR3 is 15 residues long. After removal of 6 bases from V and 3 bases from J, the junction contained 6 bases not matched to a gene. Per germline, CDR1 SGHNT and CDR2 YENEEA. CDR3 region: CASSGQGAHTGELFF. CDR3 coding DNA: TGTGCCAGCAGTGGGCAGGGGGCGCACACCGGGGAGCTGTTTTTT.

This chain links TRBV18 with TRBJ1-4; the D is unclear. CDR1 and CDR2 from the germline V gene are KGHSH and LQKENI. The CDR3 consists of 14 residues. V lost 1 base, J lost 2 bases, and 5 bases lay in between. The CDR3 DNA follows: TGTGCCAGCTCACCACTCCCTACTAATGAAAAACTGTTTTTT. Its translation is CASSPLPTNEKLFF.

The rearrangement uses TRBV19 and TRBJ2-7; TRBD1 matches 7 bases. The CDR3 consists of 15 residues. The germline V gene encodes CDR1 LNHDA and CDR2 SQIVND (reference sequence). Losses at the gene ends were 4 bases for V and 5 bases for J; bases not matched to a gene: 11. In nucleotides, the CDR3 is TGTGCCAGTAGTAGGATTGAGGGGGCGCCCCACGAGCAGTACTTC. This gives the protein CASSRIEGAPHEQYF.

The V call is TRBV7-2, the J call TRBJ1-1, with D unclear. The CDR3 runs 14 residues. CDR1 is SGHTA and CDR2 is FQGNSA in the germline V gene. V was pared by 3 bases and J by 1 base, with 9 bases between. The CDR3 DNA sequence: TGTGCCAGCAGCTTTTCGCGGGCGAACACTGAAGCTTTCTTT. Translation gives CASSFSRANTEAFF.